This TCR beta chain is from a study of graft-versus-host responses after intestinal transplantation (dated by TCRdb to the early 2020s). In terms of the full investigation: Recipients received multivisceral, liver-intestinal, or isolated intestinal transplants. All recipients received anti-thymocyte globulin induction followed by maintenance tacrolimus and steroids for around three years. After intestinal transplantation, graft-versus-host and host-versus-graft alloreactive T cell clones were followed in the graft, circulation and bone marrow using bulk TCR-beta CDR3 sequencing. To identify alloreactive clones, pre-transplant mixed lymphocyte reaction products were sequenced and then compared with unstimulated pre-transplant donor and recipient T cells. The cohort enrolled under 25 intestinal transplant recipients including one retransplant, and 3 patients lacking pretransplant specimens were excluded. A peak of at least 4% donor T cells among recipient peripheral blood mononuclear cells was the definition used for donor T cell macrochimerism. Rather than being sequenced by the commercial service, samples from three later patients were sequenced in-house on an Illumina MiSeq and processed with MiXCR.

Beyond this particular receptor, the publication reports: GvH clones were found in recipient bone marrow, and some of the GvH clones appeared earlier in ileal mucosa or blood, which is consistent with an intestinal mucosal origin. Patients with donor T cell macrochimerism had high GvH to HvG T cell clonal ratios in their allografts. Conclusions were limited by the relatively low number and heterogeneity of intestinal transplant patients. Early after transplant, peak levels of circulating GvH clones were associated with declines in HvG clones.

A remark on this clone: What antigen it recognizes has not been identified. No per-base quality is available; no much larger clone lies one base away.

The intended sense of this specimen's time point label: cells obtained before transplantation from donor or recipient. CD3+CD4+ and CD3+CD8+ populations were FACS-sorted from unstimulated pre-transplant donor and recipient cells taken from spleen or lymph nodes. Library prep was done by the immunoSEQ multiplex PCR assay. For most patients, genomic DNA was isolated using the Qiagen DNeasy Blood and Tissue Kit and was shipped frozen to Adaptive Biotechnologies for TCR sequencing. For most patients, high-throughput TCR-beta CDR3 sequencing of genomic DNA was performed by Adaptive Biotechnologies. On the study's bioinformatics: TCR sequencing data were retrieved from Adaptive's ImmunoSEQ software for around 19 patients, whereas a few other patients were processed with MiXCR and VDJtools. CD4 versus CD8 sorting errors were corrected by removing sequences found in both subsets at a frequency ratio below 5:1. CDR3 nucleotide sequences shared between donor and recipient were removed because the origin of such sequences could not be assigned. Alloreactive clones required at least 2-fold expansion over unstimulated cells and minimum CFSE-low frequency of 0.002% (template counts) or 0.001% (read counts). Clones were considered mappable if detected in sequenced pre-transplant spleen, lymph node, or MLR CFSE-low populations of the donor or recipient. Cumulative frequency of alloreactive clones was calculated as a percentage of all sequences weighted by copy number. Held by TCRdb, this immuneACCESS table contains in-frame sequences only and omits some clones. Under half of the omission traces to an unresolved V gene where checked; the cause of the rest is unknown. For V, J and clone size, that table is used; D and trimming come from the DNA. Here the sample has some 35,000 clones; roughly 94% occur a single time. The ten largest clones take up 0.2% to 0.25% of the sample.

The CDR3 measures 14 amino acids from cysteine to phenylalanine. CDR3 DNA only is kept here, 42 bases in frame from base 1. In the germline V gene, CDR1 corresponds to SGHTA and CDR2 to FQGNSA. Trimming removed 1 base from V and 8 bases from J, leaving 11 bases between the germline ends. The receptor comes from a human donor who was the organ donor for an intestinal transplant. The sequenced sample was unstimulated CD4+ T cells sorted from spleen or lymph node cells, obtained before transplant. The rearranged segments are TRBV7-2 and TRBJ1-4; TRBD1 is perhaps the D gene, given 6 matching bases. The CDR3 here reads CASSLGGLGEKLFF. The base sequence is TGTGCCAGCAGCTTAGGGGGGCTAGGAGAAAAACTGTTTTTT.